The present T cell receptor (beta chain) was sequenced within a study of cytotoxic CD8 clonotypes in ibrutinib-treated CLL. Whole-study context: More than 9 relapsed/refractory, some 14 treatment-naive; under 18 IGHV unmutated.

Between the trimmed V and J ends, which lost 8 bases and 6 bases, there was a span of 20 bases. There are 14 residues in the CDR3. Per the germline V gene, CDR1 is GTSNPN and CDR2 is SVGIG (reference sequence). The data were produced by immunoSEQ multiplex PCR, yet TCRdb's version contains in-frame clones alone and is incomplete. The sample has about 160,000 clones, approximately 80% seen once. On this clone: Its antigen is as yet unknown.

Study-wide results and limits: Private clonotypes, not public ones, expanded at ibrutinib response. Clonality rose at ibrutinib response, held steady in sustained remission, and fell toward baseline at progression.

The receptor was derived from a human donor with chronic lymphocytic leukemia. V is TRBV30 and J is TRBJ2-1, with D tentatively TRBD2 (6 bases). The source material was PBMCs, sampled after 24 months of ibrutinib treatment. This CDR3 is CATYRGRISNEQFF. The CDR3 bases are TGTGCCACCTACCGGGGGAGGATTTCCAATGAGCAGTTCTTC.